This is a list of T cell receptor beta chains from one sample in a study of blood T cell repertoires in COVID-19. Assay: immunoSEQ multiplex PCR; the TCRdb copy retains only in-frame clones and omits some. The table has some 48,000 clones, 80% to 90% seen once. The material sequenced was peripheral blood. Receptors were obtained from a woman of 80 years or more with COVID-19, enrolled during active disease. Both conserved end residues are part of each CDR3. A D gene is named only where the DNA matches it firmly. Expanded clones are given a class, and other clones once, few, many or no size at all.

d_call: .
v_call: TRBV5-1
clone_size: .
j_call: TRBJ1-1
cdr3_aa: CASSSGIANTEAFF
cdr3_nt: TGCGCCAGCAGCTCGGGAATTGCGAACACTGAAGCTTTCTTT

d_call: TRBD1
v_call: TRBV15
clone_size: once
j_call: TRBJ2-6
cdr3_aa: CATSGFRTGSSGANVLTF
cdr3_nt: TGTGCCACCAGCGGTTTCCGGACAGGGAGCTCTGGGGCCAACGTCCTGACTTTC

d_call: TRBD1
v_call: TRBV6-6
clone_size: .
j_call: TRBJ2-7
cdr3_aa: CASSYLGGTGISEQYF
cdr3_nt: TGTGCCAGCAGTTACTTAGGAGGGACAGGCATTTCCGAGCAGTACTTC

d_call: TRBD1
v_call: TRBV18
clone_size: .
j_call: TRBJ1-1
cdr3_aa: CASSPQGVAEAFF
cdr3_nt: TGTGCCAGCTCGCCACAGGGGGTCGCTGAAGCTTTCTTT

d_call: .
v_call: TRBV5-5
clone_size: .
j_call: TRBJ2-7
cdr3_aa: CASSPPPGAYEQYF
cdr3_nt: TGTGCCAGCAGCCCTCCGCCGGGAGCGTACGAGCAGTACTTC

d_call: TRBD1
v_call: TRBV4-1
clone_size: .
j_call: TRBJ1-1
cdr3_aa: CASSHEAGTGRLNTEAFF
cdr3_nt: TGCGCCAGCAGCCACGAAGCCGGGACAGGGAGATTGAACACTGAAGCTTTCTTT

d_call: .
v_call: TRBV5-1
clone_size: .
j_call: TRBJ2-5
cdr3_aa: CASSSTGGGQETQYF
cdr3_nt: TGCGCCAGCAGCTCAACAGGGGGAGGGCAAGAGACCCAGTACTTC

d_call: .
v_call: TRBV12-3/TRBV12-4
clone_size: .
j_call: TRBJ1-2
cdr3_aa: CAFSLGREYGYTF
cdr3_nt: TGTGCCTTCTCTTTGGGCAGGGAATATGGCTACACCTTC

d_call: .
v_call: TRBV11-2
clone_size: .
j_call: TRBJ1-1
cdr3_aa: CASSTQNTEAFF
cdr3_nt: TGTGCCAGCAGCACTCAGAACACTGAAGCTTTCTTT

d_call: TRBD2
v_call: TRBV19
clone_size: once
j_call: TRBJ2-2
cdr3_aa: CASRKLAGDQTGELFF
cdr3_nt: TGTGCCAGTAGAAAACTAGCGGGAGATCAAACCGGGGAGCTGTTTTTT

d_call: .
v_call: TRBV6-1
clone_size: .
j_call: TRBJ1-1
cdr3_aa: CASSDGGLLGGAFF
cdr3_nt: TGTGCCAGCAGTGATGGGGGTTTACTCGGAGGGGCTTTCTTT

d_call: .
v_call: TRBV5-5
clone_size: few
j_call: TRBJ2-5
cdr3_aa: CASSLAFGIRAYQETQYF
cdr3_nt: TGTGCCAGCAGCTTGGCCTTTGGCATCCGAGCGTACCAAGAGACCCAGTACTTC

d_call: .
v_call: TRBV7-6
clone_size: .
j_call: TRBJ2-5
cdr3_aa: CASSFALTGFQETQYF
cdr3_nt: TGTGCCAGCAGCTTCGCACTGACAGGATTCCAAGAGACCCAGTACTTC

d_call: TRBD2
v_call: TRBV18
clone_size: .
j_call: TRBJ2-1
cdr3_aa: CASSTATSGANEQFF
cdr3_nt: TGTGCCAGCTCCACGGCGACTAGCGGGGCCAATGAGCAGTTCTTC

d_call: TRBD1
v_call: TRBV6-5
clone_size: .
j_call: TRBJ1-2
cdr3_aa: CASSYSPDRRGYTF
cdr3_nt: TGTGCCAGCAGTTACTCGCCGGACAGGCGTGGCTACACCTTC

d_call: .
v_call: TRBV28
clone_size: .
j_call: TRBJ1-5
cdr3_aa: CASSLVRGNQPQHF
cdr3_nt: TGTGCCAGCAGTTTAGTCAGGGGCAATCAGCCCCAGCATTTT

d_call: .
v_call: TRBV18
clone_size: medium-sized
j_call: TRBJ1-3
cdr3_aa: CASSPRTSNSGNTIYF
cdr3_nt: TGTGCCAGCTCACCAAGGACTAGCAACTCTGGAAACACCATATATTTT

d_call: TRBD1
v_call: TRBV6-6
clone_size: .
j_call: TRBJ1-3
cdr3_aa: CASSRTGGESKSNTIYF
cdr3_nt: TGTGCCAGCAGTCGTACAGGGGGCGAGAGTAAATCGAACACCATATATTTT

d_call: .
v_call: TRBV6-2/TRBV6-3
clone_size: .
j_call: TRBJ1-1
cdr3_aa: CASSYGGLSAFF
cdr3_nt: TGTGCCAGCAGTTACGGGGGACTGTCAGCTTTCTTT

d_call: .
v_call: TRBV11-2
clone_size: .
j_call: TRBJ1-4
cdr3_aa: CASSLNRDEKLFF
cdr3_nt: TGTGCCAGCAGCTTGAACAGGGATGAAAAACTGTTTTTT

d_call: .
v_call: TRBV13
clone_size: .
j_call: TRBJ1-1
cdr3_aa: CASSLGRTEAMNTEAFF
cdr3_nt: TGTGCCAGCAGCTTAGGAAGGACAGAGGCTATGAACACTGAAGCTTTCTTT

d_call: .
v_call: TRBV7-2
clone_size: .
j_call: TRBJ2-3
cdr3_aa: CASSLGGSRTDTQYF
cdr3_nt: TGTGCCAGCAGCTTAGGCGGTTCCCGCACAGATACGCAGTATTTT

d_call: .
v_call: TRBV5-1
clone_size: .
j_call: TRBJ2-3
cdr3_aa: CASSPNTATQYF
cdr3_nt: TGCGCCAGCAGCCCGAACACAGCTACGCAGTATTTT

d_call: .
v_call: TRBV28
clone_size: .
j_call: TRBJ1-2
cdr3_aa: CASSLRTFGYTF
cdr3_nt: TGTGCCAGCAGTTTAAGGACTTTCGGCTACACCTTC

d_call: .
v_call: TRBV7-9
clone_size: .
j_call: TRBJ1-1
cdr3_aa: CASSLSTAPTLIAFF
cdr3_nt: TGTGCCAGCAGCTTATCGACAGCACCAACACTGATAGCTTTCTTT

d_call: TRBD2
v_call: TRBV7-8
clone_size: .
j_call: TRBJ2-3
cdr3_aa: CASSLVLAGGTDTQYF
cdr3_nt: TGTGCCAGCAGCTTAGTTTTAGCGGGGGGAACAGATACGCAGTATTTT

d_call: TRBD1
v_call: TRBV19
clone_size: .
j_call: TRBJ1-1
cdr3_aa: CASSMDRGITEAFF
cdr3_nt: TGTGCCAGTAGTATGGACAGGGGAATCACTGAAGCTTTCTTT

d_call: TRBD1
v_call: TRBV28
clone_size: .
j_call: TRBJ2-1
cdr3_aa: CASSLVAQTGGNNEQFF
cdr3_nt: TGTGCCAGCAGTTTAGTTGCGCAGACAGGGGGCAACAATGAGCAGTTCTTC

d_call: .
v_call: TRBV15
clone_size: once
j_call: TRBJ2-3
cdr3_aa: CATSRVDITDTQYF
cdr3_nt: TGTGCCACCAGCAGAGTAGACATCACAGATACGCAGTATTTT

d_call: .
v_call: TRBV7-3
clone_size: .
j_call: TRBJ1-1
cdr3_aa: CASSVQGGTEAFF
cdr3_nt: TGTGCCAGCAGCGTGCAGGGAGGCACTGAAGCTTTCTTT

d_call: .
v_call: TRBV28
clone_size: .
j_call: TRBJ2-7
cdr3_aa: CASRRSLYEQYF
cdr3_nt: TGTGCCAGCAGACGGAGCCTCTACGAGCAGTACTTC

d_call: .
v_call: TRBV28
clone_size: .
j_call: TRBJ2-1
cdr3_aa: CASSSPTLIYNEQFF
cdr3_nt: TGTGCCAGCAGTTCCCCTACCCTGATTTACAATGAGCAGTTCTTC

d_call: .
v_call: TRBV7-9
clone_size: .
j_call: TRBJ1-6
cdr3_aa: CASSPPGIQESPLHF
cdr3_nt: TGTGCCAGCAGCCCTCCGGGGATTCAAGAATCACCCCTCCACTTT

d_call: TRBD1
v_call: TRBV4-1
clone_size: medium-sized
j_call: TRBJ2-3
cdr3_aa: CASSQDDRAADTQYF
cdr3_nt: TGCGCCAGCAGCCAAGATGACAGGGCAGCAGATACGCAGTATTTT

d_call: TRBD2
v_call: TRBV25-1
clone_size: .
j_call: TRBJ2-1
cdr3_aa: CASSLAGVYNEQFF
cdr3_nt: TGTGCCAGCAGCCTAGCGGGGGTATACAATGAGCAGTTCTTC

d_call: .
v_call: TRBV7-2
clone_size: .
j_call: TRBJ2-3
cdr3_aa: CASSLDAGYTDTQYF
cdr3_nt: TGTGCCAGCAGCTTAGACGCGGGATACACAGATACGCAGTATTTT